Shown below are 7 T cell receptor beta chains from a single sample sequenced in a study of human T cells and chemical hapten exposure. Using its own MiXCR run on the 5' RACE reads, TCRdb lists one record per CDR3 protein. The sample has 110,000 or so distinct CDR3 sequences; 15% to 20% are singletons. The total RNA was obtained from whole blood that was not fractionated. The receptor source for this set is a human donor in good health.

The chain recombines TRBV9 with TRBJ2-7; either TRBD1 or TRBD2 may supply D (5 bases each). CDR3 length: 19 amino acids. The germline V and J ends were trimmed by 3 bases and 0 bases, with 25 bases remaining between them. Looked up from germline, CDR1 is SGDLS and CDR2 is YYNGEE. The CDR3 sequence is CASSAPPGTVRLDSYEQYF. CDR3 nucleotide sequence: TGTGCCAGCAGCGCACCCCCCGGGACCGTCCGGTTAGACTCCTACGAGCAGTACTTC.

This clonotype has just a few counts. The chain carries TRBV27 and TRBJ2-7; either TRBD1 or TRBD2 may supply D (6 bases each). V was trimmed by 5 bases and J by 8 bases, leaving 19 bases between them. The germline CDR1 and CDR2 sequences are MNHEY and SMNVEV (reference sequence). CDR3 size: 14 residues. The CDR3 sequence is CASSRGVVGHQQYF. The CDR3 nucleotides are TGTGCCAGCAGTAGGGGGGTAGTTGGACACCAGCAGTACTTC.

In DNA, the CDR3 is TGTGCCAGCAGCTTGATAGGAACAGATACGCAGTATTTT. This translates into CASSLIGTDTQYF. The chain recombines TRBV5-6 with TRBJ2-3; D gene uncertain. Germline V gene sequence: CDR1 SGHDT, CDR2 YYEEEE. The CDR3 contains 13 residues. V was clipped by 1 base and J by 3 bases, with 6 bases between them.

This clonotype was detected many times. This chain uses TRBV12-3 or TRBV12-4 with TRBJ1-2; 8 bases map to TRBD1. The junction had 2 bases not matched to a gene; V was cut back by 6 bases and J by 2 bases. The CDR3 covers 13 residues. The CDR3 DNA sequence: TGTGCCAGCAGGCGGACAGGGAACTATGGCTACACCTTC. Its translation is CASRRTGNYGYTF.

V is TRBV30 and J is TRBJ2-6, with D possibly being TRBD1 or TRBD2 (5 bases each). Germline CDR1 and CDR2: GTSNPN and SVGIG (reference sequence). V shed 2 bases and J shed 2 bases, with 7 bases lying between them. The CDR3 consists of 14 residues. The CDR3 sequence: CAWSRGPGANVLTF. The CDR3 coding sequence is TGTGCCTGGAGTCGGGGCCCTGGGGCCAACGTCCTGACTTTC.

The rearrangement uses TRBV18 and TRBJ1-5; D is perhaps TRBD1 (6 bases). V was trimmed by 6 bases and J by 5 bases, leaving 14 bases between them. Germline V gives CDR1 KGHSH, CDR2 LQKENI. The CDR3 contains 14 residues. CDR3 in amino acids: CASSDLGGDQPQHF. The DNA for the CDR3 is TGTGCCAGCTCCGACCTAGGGGGGGATCAGCCCCAGCATTTT.

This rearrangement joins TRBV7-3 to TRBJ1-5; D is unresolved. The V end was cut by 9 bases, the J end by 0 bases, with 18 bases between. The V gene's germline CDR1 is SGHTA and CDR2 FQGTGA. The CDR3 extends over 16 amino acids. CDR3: CASRAWALYSNQPQHF. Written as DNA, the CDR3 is TGTGCCAGTCGGGCCTGGGCCCTTTATAGCAATCAGCCCCAGCATTTT.